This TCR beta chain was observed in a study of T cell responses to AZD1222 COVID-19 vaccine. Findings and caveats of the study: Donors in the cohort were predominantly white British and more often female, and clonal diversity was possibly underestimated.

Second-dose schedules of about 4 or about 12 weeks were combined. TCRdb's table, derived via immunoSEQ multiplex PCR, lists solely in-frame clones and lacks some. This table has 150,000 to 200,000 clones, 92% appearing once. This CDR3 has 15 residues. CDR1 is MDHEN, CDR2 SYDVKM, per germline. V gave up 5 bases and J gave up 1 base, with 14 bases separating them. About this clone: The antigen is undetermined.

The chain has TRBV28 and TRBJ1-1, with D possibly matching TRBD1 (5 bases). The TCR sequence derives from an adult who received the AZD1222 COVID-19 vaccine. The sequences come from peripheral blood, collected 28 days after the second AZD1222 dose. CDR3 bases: TGTGCCAGCAGTCCCATGGGGGAGGGGAACACTGAAGCTTTCTTT. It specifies CASSPMGEGNTEAFF.